These 11 T cell receptor beta chains share one sample of origin, sequenced in a study of blood T cell repertoires in COVID-19. Some clones are missing from TCRdb's copy, which holds only in-frame ones; the method was immunoSEQ multiplex PCR. The sample consists of approximately 92,000 clones, roughly 84% of them appearing once. The sequencing sample was made of peripheral blood. The receptors derive from a man aged 65 to 79 with active or convalescent COVID-19.

This chain connects TRBV5-8 to TRBJ1-5; TRBD1 matches at 8 bases. The CDR3 covers 14 residues. Germline V gene data show CDR1 as SGHTS and CDR2 as YDEGEE. The V and J ends lost 0 bases and 5 bases, in that order; junction bases with no gene match: 1. The CDR3 reads CASSLGTGYQPQHF. In DNA, the CDR3 is TGTGCCAGCAGCTTGGGGACAGGGTATCAGCCCCAGCATTTT. The entire variable domain, with the rest obtained from reference TRBV5-8 and TRBJ1-5, is as follows: EAGVTQSPTHLIKTRGQQATLRCSPISGHTSVYWYQQALGLGLQFLLWYDEGEERNRGNFPPRFSGRQFPNYSSELNVNALELEDSALYLCASSLGTGYQPQHFGDGTRLSIL.

The chain employs TRBV28 and TRBJ1-5; TRBD1 agrees at 9 bases. This CDR3 contains 15 residues. J gave up 6 bases and V 4 bases, and 7 bases lay outside the gene matches. Germline V lookup: CDR1 MDHEN, CDR2 SYDVKM. CDR3: CASSSDRGRPQPQHF. In DNA form, the CDR3 reads TGTGCCAGCAGTTCGGACAGGGGACGCCCTCAGCCCCAGCATTTT.

The chain employs TRBV5-5 and TRBJ2-2, with 11 bases that match TRBD2. There are 16 residues in the CDR3. Germline CDR1 SGHKS, CDR2 YYEKEE (reference sequence). V lost 6 bases, J lost 3 bases, and 7 bases stayed unmatched. Here the CDR3 reads CASNQLAGVDTGELFF. The CDR3 region has the DNA TGTGCCAGCAACCAACTAGCGGGGGTTGACACCGGGGAGCTGTTTTTT.

This rearrangement joins TRBV28 to TRBJ2-6, with D tentatively TRBD2 (5 bases). Germline V gives CDR1 MDHEN, CDR2 SYDVKM. The CDR3 loop spans 14 amino acids. Trimming shortened V by 5 bases and J by 0 bases, and 5 bases separated the two germline ends. CDR3 nucleotides: TGTGCCAGCAGTGGGAGCTCTGGGGCCAACGTCCTGACTTTC. This gives the protein CASSGSSGANVLTF. Full variable domain (outside the CDR3, taken from reference TRBV28 and TRBJ2-6): DVKVTQSSRYLVKRTGEKVFLECVQDMDHENMFWYRQDPGLGLRLIYFSYDVKMKEKGDIPEGYSVSREKKERFSLILESASTNQTSMYLCASSGSSGANVLTFGAGSRLTVL.

V gene TRBV6-1 combines with J gene TRBJ1-5; 8 nucleotides line up with TRBD1. Germline values: CDR1 MNHNS, CDR2 SASEGT. The CDR3 covers 16 residues. V lost 2 bases, J lost 2 bases, and 5 bases stayed unmatched. This CDR3 is CASSENRGYGNQPQHF. CDR3 bases: TGTGCCAGCAGTGAAAACAGGGGGTACGGCAATCAGCCCCAGCATTTT.

This clone showed up just once. This chain uses TRBV5-5 with TRBJ2-5; 7 nucleotides agree with TRBD2. Germline V gene sequence: CDR1 SGHKS, CDR2 YYEKEE (reference sequence). V was clipped by 4 bases and J by 0 bases; unmatched bases: 9. This CDR3 region has 16 residues. The CDR3: CASSPGWGGYQETQYF. CDR3 coding DNA: TGTGCCAGCAGCCCCGGGTGGGGGGGGTACCAAGAGACCCAGTACTTC.

The chain employs TRBV5-1 and TRBJ1-2; D may be TRBD1 (5 bases). The germline V and J ends were trimmed by 0 bases and 0 bases, with 9 bases remaining between them. Germline V lookup: CDR1 SGHRS, CDR2 YFSETQ. There are 15 residues in the CDR3. Here the CDR3 reads CASSLGQIANYGYTF. CDR3 DNA: TGCGCCAGCAGCTTGGGACAGATCGCTAACTATGGCTACACCTTC.

The V call is TRBV18, the J call TRBJ1-2; D call uncertain. The CDR3 is 14 amino acids. The V and J ends lost 0 bases and 4 bases respectively, with 9 bases between them. CDR1 is KGHSH and CDR2 is LQKENI in the germline V gene. CDR3 nucleotides: TGTGCCAGCTCACCACCGAACGGGATCTATGGCTACACCTTC. Translating it yields CASSPPNGIYGYTF.

V usage is TRBV3-1 (or the pseudogene TRBV3-2) and J usage is TRBJ2-1, with TRBD2 as a possible D gene (7 bases). V lost 2 bases to trimming and J lost 7 bases, with 18 bases between them. CDR3 length: 16 residues. CDR1 LGHDT and CDR2 YNNKEL come from the germline V gene (reference sequence). Here the CDR3 reads CASSQSLGRGTNEQFF. The CDR3, as DNA: TGTGCCAGCAGCCAATCGTTGGGGCGGGGGACAAATGAGCAGTTCTTC.

The chain recombines TRBV2 with TRBJ1-1, with D possibly matching TRBD1 (6 bases). Trimming cost V 11 bases and J 0 bases, with 7 bases left between them. CDR1 is SNHLY and CDR2 is FYNNEI in the germline V gene. The CDR3 has 11 amino acids. The CDR3 coding sequence is TGTGCCGGACAGCTGAACACTGAAGCTTTCTTT. This gives the protein CAGQLNTEAFF.

This chain uses TRBV6-1 with TRBJ2-7; D is undetermined. V was clipped by 0 bases and J by 2 bases, with 11 bases between them. This CDR3 has 15 amino acids. Germline V CDR1 and CDR2: MNHNS, SASEGT. CDR3 bases: TGTGCCAGCAGTGAAGCCACAGTAAAGACCTACGAGCAGTACTTC. Translated: CASSEATVKTYEQYF.